The TCR beta chain described here comes from a study of shared T cell receptors in the human thymus. Germline values: CDR1 LGHNA, CDR2 YSLEER. Trimming removed 3 bases from V and 1 base from J; junction bases left unmatched: 0. The CDR3 consists of 14 residues. Here immunoSEQ multiplex PCR was the method, and the copy in TCRdb shows in-frame clones only, minus some. This sample yields approximately 400,000 clones, of which more than 85% are seen a single time; around 0.019% belongs to the top ten. The source is a human donor. The sample was thymocytes. The V and J genes are TRBV4-3 and TRBJ2-3, with TRBD1 matching 8 bases. The DNA of the CDR3 is TGCGCCAGCAGCCAGACAGGGGGCACAGATACGCAGTATTTT. Its protein is CASSQTGGTDTQYF.